Given below is one TCR beta chain in context. The antigen remains unidentified. Hyperthyroidism qualified as stable when ophthalmopathy did not develop within 18 months of follow-up. The study recruited hyperthyroidism patients aged 18 to 65 who were newly diagnosed, under 2 months' duration. The PBMCs originated from more than 7.5 ml of fresh peripheral blood. This sample was taken from a study of Graves' ophthalmopathy and Graves' hyperthyroidism. Broader study findings: Most thyroid-expanded clonotypes exceeding 0.001 frequency were also found in blood.

The CDR3 contains 15 residues. With V trimmed by 0 bases and J by 1 base, 4 bases remained unmatched. Germline V lookup: CDR1 SGDLS, CDR2 YYNGEE. RNA transcripts yielded amplified TCR beta CDR3 regions. HTBI primers were used in a first-round RT-PCR, which preceded a second-round multiplex PCR. TCRdb re-called the multiplex PCR reads through MiXCR, storing one row per CDR3 protein. Found here are a few hundred thousand distinct CDR3 sequences, approximately 15% of them singletons; the top ten hold about 7.3%. Sequenced sample: peripheral blood. The genes are TRBV9 and TRBJ2-7, with 7 bases aligning to TRBD1. This receptor was obtained from a woman aged 18-29 years with stable Graves' hyperthyroidism. The CDR3 here is CASSVDRQGSYEQYF. The CDR3 bases are TGTGCCAGCAGCGTAGATCGACAGGGTTCCTACGAGCAGTACTTC.